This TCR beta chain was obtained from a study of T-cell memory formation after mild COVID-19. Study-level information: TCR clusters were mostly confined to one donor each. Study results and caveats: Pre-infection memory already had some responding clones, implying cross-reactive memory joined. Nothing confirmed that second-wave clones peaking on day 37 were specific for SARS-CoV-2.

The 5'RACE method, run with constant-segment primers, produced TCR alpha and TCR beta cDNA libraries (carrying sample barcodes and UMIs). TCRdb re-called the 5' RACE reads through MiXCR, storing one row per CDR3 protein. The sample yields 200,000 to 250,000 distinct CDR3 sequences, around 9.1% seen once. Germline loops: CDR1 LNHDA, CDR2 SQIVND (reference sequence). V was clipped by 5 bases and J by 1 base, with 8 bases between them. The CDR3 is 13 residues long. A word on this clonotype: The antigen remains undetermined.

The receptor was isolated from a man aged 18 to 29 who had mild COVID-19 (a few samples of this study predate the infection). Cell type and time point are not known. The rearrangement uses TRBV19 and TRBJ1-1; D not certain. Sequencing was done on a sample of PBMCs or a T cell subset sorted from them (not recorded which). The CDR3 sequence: CASSVRWNTEAFF. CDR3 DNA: TGTGCCAGTAGTGTTCGGTGGAACACTGAAGCTTTCTTT.